Listed below are T cell receptor beta chains from one sample, sequenced in a study of cytomegalovirus exposure and HLA in healthy donors. The assay was immunoSEQ multiplex PCR, and TCRdb's table has in-frame clones only and misses some. Seen in this sample are approximately 110,000 clones; the ten most common clones hold more than 0.9%. The specimen sequenced was PBMCs. The receptors derive from a man aged 18 to 29 in good health and CMV-seronegative. Both conserved end residues are part of each CDR3. The D gene is left open where the match is weak.

V gene	D gene	J gene	CDR3 protein	CDR3 DNA
TRBV19	-	TRBJ1-1	CASSMGRETEAFF	TGTGCCAGTAGTATGGGCAGAGAGACTGAAGCTTTCTTT
TRBV10-2	TRBD1	TRBJ1-2	CASSEHRGYADYGYTF	TGCGCCAGCAGTGAGCACAGGGGGTACGCGGACTATGGCTACACCTTC
TRBV6-5	TRBD1	TRBJ1-2	CASRRGQGNYGYTF	TGTGCCAGCAGACGGGGACAGGGGAACTATGGCTACACCTTC
TRBV7-8	TRBD2	TRBJ2-1	CASSLGLAGVGEQFF	TGTGCCAGCAGCTTGGGACTAGCGGGAGTTGGGGAGCAGTTCTTC
TRBV30	-	TRBJ2-5	CAWSAGTLASEQETQYF	TGTGCCTGGAGCGCTGGCACGTTGGCTAGCGAACAAGAGACCCAGTACTTC
TRBV27	TRBD1	TRBJ1-2	CASRPNRGVGYGYTF	TGTGCCAGCAGACCAAACAGGGGGGTGGGCTATGGCTACACCTTC
TRBV10-3	TRBD1	TRBJ1-1	CAISPTGGTEAFF	TGTGCCATCAGCCCGACAGGGGGCACTGAAGCTTTCTTT
TRBV2	-	TRBJ2-2	CASMSLPNTGELFF	TGTGCCAGCATGAGCCTTCCTAACACCGGGGAGCTGTTTTTT
TRBV10-3	TRBD2	TRBJ2-5	CAISALAGTQETQYF	TGTGCCATCAGTGCGCTAGCGGGAACACAAGAGACCCAGTACTTC
TRBV18	-	TRBJ2-1	CASSPPIAGTYNEQFF	TGTGCCAGCTCACCACCGATCGCGGGAACATACAATGAGCAGTTCTTC
TRBV9	-	TRBJ1-1	CASSVGAETEAFF	TGTGCCAGCAGCGTAGGCGCGGAGACTGAAGCTTTCTTT
TRBV6-1	TRBD1	TRBJ1-5	CASSEAEGQGGQPQHF	TGTGCCAGCAGTGAAGCGGAGGGACAGGGGGGTCAGCCCCAGCATTTT
TRBV7-2	TRBD2	TRBJ2-7	CASRRPPSGRLSSYEQYF	TGTGCCAGCAGAAGACCCCCTAGCGGGCGCCTCAGCTCCTACGAGCAGTACTTC
TRBV2	TRBD1	TRBJ1-2	CASTLLGTGSRNGYTF	TGTGCCAGCACCCTCTTGGGGACAGGGAGTAGGAATGGCTACACCTTC
TRBV5-6	-	TRBJ1-1	CASSSRGRAKTEAFF	TGTGCCAGCAGCTCCCGCGGGAGGGCGAAAACTGAAGCTTTCTTT
TRBV4-1	-	TRBJ2-5	CASSQTSLRETQYF	TGCGCCAGCAGCCAAACTAGCTTGAGAGAGACCCAGTACTTC
TRBV12-5	-	TRBJ2-2	CASGVLGELFF	TGTGCTAGTGGTGTTCTAGGGGAGCTGTTTTTT
TRBV28	TRBD1	TRBJ1-3	CASSETGWGNTIYF	TGTGCCAGCAGTGAGACAGGGTGGGGAAACACCATATATTTT
TRBV6-5	-	TRBJ2-5	CASSPPARETQYF	TGTGCCAGCAGTCCCCCCGCTCGGGAGACCCAGTACTTC
TRBV27	-	TRBJ1-1	CASSLSWTGGTEAFF	TGTGCCAGCAGTTTATCATGGACCGGGGGCACTGAAGCTTTCTTT
TRBV5-1	TRBD1	TRBJ2-1	CASSLMTGIYNEQFF	TGCGCCAGCAGCTTAATGACAGGGATTTACAATGAGCAGTTCTTC
TRBV18	-	TRBJ1-2	CASSKTGESYGYTF	TGTGCCAGCTCGAAGACAGGAGAATCTTATGGCTACACCTTC
TRBV4-1	-	TRBJ1-2	CASSQDFEAPRDGYTF	TGCGCCAGCAGCCAAGATTTCGAGGCCCCGAGGGATGGCTACACCTTC
TRBV5-4	-	TRBJ1-2	CASSLLQGAYGYTF	TGTGCCAGCAGCTTGCTTCAGGGTGCCTATGGCTACACCTTC
TRBV4-1	-	TRBJ2-5	CASSQGRTDGPETQYF	TGCGCCAGCAGCCAAGGCCGTACAGATGGCCCGGAGACCCAGTACTTC
TRBV11-2	TRBD2	TRBJ2-1	CASSLRRREGLYNEQFF	TGTGCCAGCAGCTTGAGGCGGCGGGAGGGCCTCTACAATGAGCAGTTCTTC
TRBV11-3	TRBD2	TRBJ2-1	CASSLPMASGSEQFF	TGTGCCAGCAGCTTACCGATGGCTAGCGGGAGTGAGCAGTTCTTC
TRBV27	TRBD1	TRBJ1-2	CASHNGGQGRTGGYTF	TGTGCCAGCCACAATGGGGGACAGGGGAGGACGGGGGGCTACACCTTC